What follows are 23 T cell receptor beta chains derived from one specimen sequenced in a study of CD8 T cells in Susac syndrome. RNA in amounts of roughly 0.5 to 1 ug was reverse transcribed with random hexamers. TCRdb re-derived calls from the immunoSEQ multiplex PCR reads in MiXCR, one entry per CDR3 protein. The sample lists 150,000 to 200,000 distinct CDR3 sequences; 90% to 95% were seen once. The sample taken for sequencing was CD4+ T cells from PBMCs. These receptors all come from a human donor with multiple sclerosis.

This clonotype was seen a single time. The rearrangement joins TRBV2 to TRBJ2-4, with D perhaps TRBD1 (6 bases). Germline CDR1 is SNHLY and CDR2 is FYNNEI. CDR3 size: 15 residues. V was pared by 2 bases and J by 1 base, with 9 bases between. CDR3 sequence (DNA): TGTGCCAGCAGTGAACTCCAGGGGGCCAAAAACATTCAGTACTTC. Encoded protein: CASSELQGAKNIQYF.

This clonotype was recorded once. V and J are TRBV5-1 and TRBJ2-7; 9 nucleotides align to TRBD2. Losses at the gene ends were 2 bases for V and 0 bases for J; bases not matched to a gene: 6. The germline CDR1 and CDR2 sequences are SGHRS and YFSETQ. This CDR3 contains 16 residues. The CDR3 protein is CASSFGLARSSYEQYF. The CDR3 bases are TGCGCCAGCAGCTTCGGACTAGCGCGAAGCTCCTACGAGCAGTACTTC.

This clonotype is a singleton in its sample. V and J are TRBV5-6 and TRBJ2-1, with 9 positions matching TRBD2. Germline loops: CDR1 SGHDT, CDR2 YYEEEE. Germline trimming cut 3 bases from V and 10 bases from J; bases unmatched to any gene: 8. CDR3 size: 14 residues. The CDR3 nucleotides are TGTGCCAGCAGCTGGGGCGGGGGGGCGGAAGAGCAGTTCTTC. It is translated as CASSWGGGAEEQFF.

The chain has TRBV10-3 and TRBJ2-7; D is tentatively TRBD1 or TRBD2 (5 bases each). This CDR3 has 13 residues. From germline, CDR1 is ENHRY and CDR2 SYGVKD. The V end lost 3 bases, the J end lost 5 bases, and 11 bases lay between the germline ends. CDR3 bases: TGTGCCATCAGTGAATTGGGGGTAAACGAGCAGTACTTC. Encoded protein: CAISELGVNEQYF.

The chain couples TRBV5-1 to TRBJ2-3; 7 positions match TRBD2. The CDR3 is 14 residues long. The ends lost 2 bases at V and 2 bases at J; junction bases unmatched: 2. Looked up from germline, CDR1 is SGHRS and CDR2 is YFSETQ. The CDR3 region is CASSFLAATDTQYF. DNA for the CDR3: TGCGCCAGCAGCTTCCTAGCGGCCACAGATACGCAGTATTTT.

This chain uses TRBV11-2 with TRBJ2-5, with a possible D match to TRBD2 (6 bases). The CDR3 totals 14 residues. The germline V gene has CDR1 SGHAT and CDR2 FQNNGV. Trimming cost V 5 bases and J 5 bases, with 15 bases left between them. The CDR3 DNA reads TGTGCCAGCAGCGTAAGCGGGCCGCTGGAGACCCAGTACTTC. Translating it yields CASSVSGPLETQYF.

The CDR3 nucleotides read TGCGCCAGCAGCCCGGGACTGGGAGGGGGCGACGAAAAACTGTTTTTT. It yields the protein CASSPGLGGGDEKLFF. This rearrangement joins TRBV5-1 to TRBJ1-4; 7 nucleotides agree with TRBD1. Germline V gives CDR1 SGHRS, CDR2 YFSETQ. The CDR3 has 16 amino acids. Germline trimming cut 4 bases from V and 8 bases from J; bases unmatched to any gene: 14.

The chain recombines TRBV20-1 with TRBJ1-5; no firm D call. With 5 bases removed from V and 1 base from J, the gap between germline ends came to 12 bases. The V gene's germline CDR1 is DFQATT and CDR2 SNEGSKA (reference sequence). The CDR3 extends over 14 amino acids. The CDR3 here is CSALKGGSNQPQHF. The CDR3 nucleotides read TGCAGTGCTTTAAAGGGAGGGAGCAATCAGCCCCAGCATTTT.

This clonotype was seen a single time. The CDR3 sequence is CASSPWTGSDGYTF. In DNA, the CDR3 is TGTGCCAGCAGCCCATGGACGGGTTCAGATGGCTACACCTTC. The V gene is TRBV5-6, the J gene TRBJ1-2; D is uncertain. The CDR3 totals 14 residues. CDR1 and CDR2 from the germline V gene are SGHDT and YYEEEE. With 4 bases removed from V and 6 bases from J, the gap between germline ends came to 16 bases.

The CDR3 region has the DNA TGCAGTGCTAGGGAGGGACAGGGGGCTTCCTACGAGCAGTACTTC. It specifies CSAREGQGASYEQYF. The chain uses TRBV20-1 and TRBJ2-7, with TRBD1 matching 12 bases. Trimming took 3 bases from V and 1 from J; bases not matched to a gene: 4. The V gene's germline CDR1 is DFQATT and CDR2 SNEGSKA (reference sequence). CDR3 size: 15 residues.

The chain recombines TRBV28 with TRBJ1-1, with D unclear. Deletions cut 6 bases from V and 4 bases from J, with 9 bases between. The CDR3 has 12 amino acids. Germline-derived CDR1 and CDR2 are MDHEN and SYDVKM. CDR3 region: CASRNVFTEAFF. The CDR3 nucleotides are TGTGCCAGCAGAAACGTGTTCACTGAAGCTTTCTTT.

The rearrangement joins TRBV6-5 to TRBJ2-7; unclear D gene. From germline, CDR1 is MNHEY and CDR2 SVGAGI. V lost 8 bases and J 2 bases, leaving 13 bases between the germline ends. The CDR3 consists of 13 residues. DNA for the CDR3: TGTGCCAGCGCCCGTTACTTCGCCTACGAGCAGTACTTC. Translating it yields CASARYFAYEQYF.

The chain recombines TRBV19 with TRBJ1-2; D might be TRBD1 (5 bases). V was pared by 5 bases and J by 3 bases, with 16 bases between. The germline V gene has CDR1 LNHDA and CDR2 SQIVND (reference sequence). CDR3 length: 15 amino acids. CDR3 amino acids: CASSATAYSHYGYTF. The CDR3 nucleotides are TGTGCCAGTAGTGCGACAGCCTACTCCCACTATGGCTACACCTTC. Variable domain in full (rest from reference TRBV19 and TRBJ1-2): DGGITQSPKYLFRKEGQNVTLSCEQNLNHDAMYWYRQDPGQGLRLIYYSQIVNDFQKGDIAEGYSVSREKKESFPLTVTSAQKNPTAFYLCASSATAYSHYGYTFGSGTRLTVV.

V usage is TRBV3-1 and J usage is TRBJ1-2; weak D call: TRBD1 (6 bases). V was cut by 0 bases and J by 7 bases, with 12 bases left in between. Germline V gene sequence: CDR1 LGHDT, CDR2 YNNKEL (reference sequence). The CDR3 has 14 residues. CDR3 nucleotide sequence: TGTGCCAGCAGCCAAGAGTACAGGGAGCGTGGCTACACCTTC. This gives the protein CASSQEYRERGYTF.

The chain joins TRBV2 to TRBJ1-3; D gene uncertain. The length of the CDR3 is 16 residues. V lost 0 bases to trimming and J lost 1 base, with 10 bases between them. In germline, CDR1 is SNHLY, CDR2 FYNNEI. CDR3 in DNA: TGTGCCAGCAGTGAAGCTGCAGGACGTTCTGGAAACACCATATATTTT. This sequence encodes CASSEAAGRSGNTIYF.

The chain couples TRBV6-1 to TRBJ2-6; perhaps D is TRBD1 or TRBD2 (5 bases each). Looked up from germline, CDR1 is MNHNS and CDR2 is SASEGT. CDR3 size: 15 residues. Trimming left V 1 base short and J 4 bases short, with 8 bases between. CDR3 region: CASSEGGAGANVLTF. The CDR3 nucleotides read TGTGCCAGCAGTGAAGGAGGGGCCGGGGCCAACGTCCTGACTTTC.

The CDR3 sequence is CASSLSRVGFNEQFF. For the CDR3, the DNA is TGTGCCAGCAGCTTGTCCAGGGTTGGTTTCAATGAGCAGTTCTTC. The chain uses TRBV5-6 and TRBJ2-1, with D perhaps matching TRBD1 (5 bases). From germline, CDR1 is SGHDT and CDR2 YYEEEE. V gave up 1 base and J gave up 6 bases, with 14 bases separating them. The CDR3 consists of 15 residues.

As DNA, the CDR3 is TGTGCCAGCACCGATCGACCTAACTATGGCTACACCTTC. Its translation is CASTDRPNYGYTF. The chain joins TRBV6-2 or TRBV6-3 to TRBJ1-2, with no clear D. The CDR3 length is 13 residues. V was pared by 7 bases and J by 0 bases, with 9 bases between. CDR1 is MNHEY and CDR2 is SVGEGT in the germline V gene.

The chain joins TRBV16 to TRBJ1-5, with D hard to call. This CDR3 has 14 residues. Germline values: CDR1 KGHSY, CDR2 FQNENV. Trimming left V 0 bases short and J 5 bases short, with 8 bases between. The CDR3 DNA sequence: TGTGCCAGCAGCCAATCGTCGGAATATCAGCCCCAGCATTTT. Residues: CASSQSSEYQPQHF.

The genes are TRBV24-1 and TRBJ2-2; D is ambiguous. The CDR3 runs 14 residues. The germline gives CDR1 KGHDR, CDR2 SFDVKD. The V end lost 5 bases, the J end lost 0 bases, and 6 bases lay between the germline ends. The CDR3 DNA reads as TGTGCCACCAGTGCGACATCGAACACCGGGGAGCTGTTTTTT. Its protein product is CATSATSNTGELFF.

The CDR3 DNA reads TGCGCCAGCAGCTTGGCAGGAGCCTCCTACGAGCAGTACTTC. Its translation is CASSLAGASYEQYF. This rearrangement joins TRBV5-1 to TRBJ2-7; D ambiguous. Per the germline V gene, CDR1 is SGHRS and CDR2 is YFSETQ. Trimming pared 0 bases from V and 0 bases from J, leaving 7 bases between. This CDR3 is 14 amino acids long.

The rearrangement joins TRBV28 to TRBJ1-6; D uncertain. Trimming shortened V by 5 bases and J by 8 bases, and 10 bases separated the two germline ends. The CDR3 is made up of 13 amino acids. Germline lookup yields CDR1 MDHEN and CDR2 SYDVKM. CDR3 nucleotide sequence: TGTGCCAGCAGTGTCGGGAACTATTCACCCCTCCACTTT. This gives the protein CASSVGNYSPLHF.

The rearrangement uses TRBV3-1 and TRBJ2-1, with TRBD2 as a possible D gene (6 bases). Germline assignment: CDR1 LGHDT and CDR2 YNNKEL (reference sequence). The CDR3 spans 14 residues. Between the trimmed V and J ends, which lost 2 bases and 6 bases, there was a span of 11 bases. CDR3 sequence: CASSQPPSVNEQFF. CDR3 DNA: TGTGCCAGCAGCCAACCCCCTAGCGTCAATGAGCAGTTCTTC.